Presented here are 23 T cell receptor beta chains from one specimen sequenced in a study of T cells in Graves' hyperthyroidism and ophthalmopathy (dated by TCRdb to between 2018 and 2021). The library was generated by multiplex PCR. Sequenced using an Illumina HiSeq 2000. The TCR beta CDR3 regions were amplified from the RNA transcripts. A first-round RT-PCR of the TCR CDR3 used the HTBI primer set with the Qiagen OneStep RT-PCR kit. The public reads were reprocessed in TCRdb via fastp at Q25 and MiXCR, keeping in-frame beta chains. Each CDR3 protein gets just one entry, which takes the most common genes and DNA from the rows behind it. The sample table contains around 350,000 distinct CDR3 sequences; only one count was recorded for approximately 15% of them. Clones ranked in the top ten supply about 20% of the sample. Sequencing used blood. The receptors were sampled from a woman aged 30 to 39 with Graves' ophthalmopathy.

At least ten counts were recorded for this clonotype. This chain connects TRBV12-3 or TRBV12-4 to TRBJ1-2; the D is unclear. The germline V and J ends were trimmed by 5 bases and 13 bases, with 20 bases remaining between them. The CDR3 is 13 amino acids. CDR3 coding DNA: TGTGCCAGCAGTCGACCTTCTTGGCCGGGGATCACCTTC. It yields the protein CASSRPSWPGITF.

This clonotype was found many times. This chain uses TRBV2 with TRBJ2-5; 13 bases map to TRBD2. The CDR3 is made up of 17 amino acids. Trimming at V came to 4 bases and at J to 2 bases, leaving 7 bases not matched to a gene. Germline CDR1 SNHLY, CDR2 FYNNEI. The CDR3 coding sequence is TGTGCCAGCAGTGCCGGGACTAGCGGGGTGCGGCAAGAGACCCAGTACTTC. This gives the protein CASSAGTSGVRQETQYF.

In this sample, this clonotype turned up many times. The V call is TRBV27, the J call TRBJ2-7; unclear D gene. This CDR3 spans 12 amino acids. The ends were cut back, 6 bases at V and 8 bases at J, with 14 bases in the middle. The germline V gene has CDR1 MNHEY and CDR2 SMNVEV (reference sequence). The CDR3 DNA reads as TGTGCCAGCAGAGGGCCTCTCCCTAAGCAGTACTTC. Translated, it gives CASRGPLPKQYF.

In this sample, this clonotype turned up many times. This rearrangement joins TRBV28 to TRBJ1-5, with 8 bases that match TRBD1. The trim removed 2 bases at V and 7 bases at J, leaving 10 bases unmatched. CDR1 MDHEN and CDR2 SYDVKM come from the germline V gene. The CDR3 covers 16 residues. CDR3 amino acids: CASSLPPLTGGQPQHF. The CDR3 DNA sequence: TGTGCCAGCAGTTTACCCCCCTTAACAGGGGGGCAGCCCCAGCATTTT.

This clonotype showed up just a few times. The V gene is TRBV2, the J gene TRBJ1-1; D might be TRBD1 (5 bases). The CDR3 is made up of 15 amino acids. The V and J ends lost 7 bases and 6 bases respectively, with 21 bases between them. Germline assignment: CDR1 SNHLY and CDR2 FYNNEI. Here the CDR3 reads CASKGRAVIGAEAFF. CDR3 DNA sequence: TGTGCCAGCAAGGGCAGGGCCGTAATTGGGGCTGAAGCTTTCTTT. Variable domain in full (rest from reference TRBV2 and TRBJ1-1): EPEVTQTPSHQVTQMGQEVILRCVPISNHLYFYWYRQILGQKVEFLVSFYNNEISEKSEIFDDQFSVERPDGSNFTLKIRSTKLEDSAMYFCASKGRAVIGAEAFFGQGTRLTVV.

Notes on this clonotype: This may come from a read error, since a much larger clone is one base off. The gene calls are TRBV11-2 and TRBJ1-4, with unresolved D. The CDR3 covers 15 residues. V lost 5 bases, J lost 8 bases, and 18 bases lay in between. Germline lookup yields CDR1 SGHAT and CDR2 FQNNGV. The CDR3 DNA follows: TGTGCCAGCAGCCTTTCCATTGAGGTTGGGGAAAAACTGTTTTTT. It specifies CASSLSIEVGEKLFF.

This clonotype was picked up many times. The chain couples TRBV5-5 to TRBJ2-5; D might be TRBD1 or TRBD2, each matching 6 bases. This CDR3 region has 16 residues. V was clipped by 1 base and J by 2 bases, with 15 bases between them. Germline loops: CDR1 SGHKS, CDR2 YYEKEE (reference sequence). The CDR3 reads CASSLYGGVGQETQYF. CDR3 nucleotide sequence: TGTGCCAGCAGCTTGTACGGGGGCGTTGGGCAAGAGACCCAGTACTTC.

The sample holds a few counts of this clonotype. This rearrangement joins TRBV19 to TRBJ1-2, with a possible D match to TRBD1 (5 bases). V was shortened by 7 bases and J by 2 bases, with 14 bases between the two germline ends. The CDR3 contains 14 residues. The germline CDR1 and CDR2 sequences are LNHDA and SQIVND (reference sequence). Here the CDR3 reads CASNPAGGNYGYTF. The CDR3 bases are TGTGCCAGTAACCCGGCGGGGGGAAACTATGGCTACACCTTC. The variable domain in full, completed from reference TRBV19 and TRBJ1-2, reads DGGITQSPKYLFRKEGQNVTLSCEQNLNHDAMYWYRQDPGQGLRLIYYSQIVNDFQKGDIAEGYSVSREKKESFPLTVTSAQKNPTAFYLCASNPAGGNYGYTFGSGTRLTVV.

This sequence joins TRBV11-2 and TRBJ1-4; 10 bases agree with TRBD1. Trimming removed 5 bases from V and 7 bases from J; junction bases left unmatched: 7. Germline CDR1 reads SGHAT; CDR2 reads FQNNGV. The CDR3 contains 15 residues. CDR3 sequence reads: CASSLLRDRGEKLFF. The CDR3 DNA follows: TGTGCCAGCAGCCTCCTCCGGGACAGGGGTGAAAAACTGTTTTTT.

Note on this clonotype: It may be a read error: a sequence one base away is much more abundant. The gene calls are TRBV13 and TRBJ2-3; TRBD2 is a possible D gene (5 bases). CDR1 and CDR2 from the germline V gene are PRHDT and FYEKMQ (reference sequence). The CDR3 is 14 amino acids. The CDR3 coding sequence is TGTGCCAGCAGCATAGGCTTAGCGTCGGCTACGCAGTATTTT. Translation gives CASSIGLASATQYF.

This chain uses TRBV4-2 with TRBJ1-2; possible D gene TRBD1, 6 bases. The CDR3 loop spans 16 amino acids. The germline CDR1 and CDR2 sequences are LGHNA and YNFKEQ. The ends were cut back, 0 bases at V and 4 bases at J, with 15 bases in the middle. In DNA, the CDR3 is TGTGCCAGCAGCCAAGAAATGTACAGGGACCCCTATGGCTACACCTTC. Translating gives CASSQEMYRDPYGYTF.

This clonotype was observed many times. CDR3 loop: CSARDPEEGVGFYTF. CDR3 bases: TGCAGTGCTAGAGACCCCGAAGAGGGGGTGGGTTTCTACACCTTC. The V and J genes are TRBV20-1 and TRBJ1-2; D might be TRBD1 (6 bases). The CDR3 extends over 15 amino acids. Deletions cut 0 bases from V and 10 bases from J, with 21 bases between. Germline V CDR1 and CDR2: DFQATT, SNEGSKA (reference sequence).

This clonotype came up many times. The CDR3 here is CASRYQGATEAFF. The CDR3 DNA reads as TGTGCCAGCAGATATCAAGGGGCCACTGAAGCTTTCTTT. The gene calls are TRBV28 and TRBJ1-1; D perhaps matches TRBD1 (5 bases). The CDR3 runs to 13 residues. V lost 6 bases to trimming and J lost 4 bases, with 12 bases between them. Germline assignment: CDR1 MDHEN and CDR2 SYDVKM.

DNA of the CDR3: TGCGCCAGCAGCCTGGGACAGCCGAAGAATGAAAAACTGTTTTTT. The encoded protein is CASSLGQPKNEKLFF. This rearrangement joins TRBV5-1 to TRBJ1-4, with 7 bases that match TRBD1. Germline V gene sequence: CDR1 SGHRS, CDR2 YFSETQ. V lost 4 bases to trimming and J lost 5 bases; unmatched junction nucleotides: 8. The CDR3 length is 15 residues. Looking up the rest from reference TRBV5-1 and TRBJ1-4 gives the full variable domain: KAGVTQTPRYLIKTRGQQVTLSCSPISGHRSVSWYQQTPGQGLQFLFEYFSETQRNKGNFPGRFSGRQFSNSRSEMNVSTLELGDSALYLCASSLGQPKNEKLFFGSGTQLSVL.

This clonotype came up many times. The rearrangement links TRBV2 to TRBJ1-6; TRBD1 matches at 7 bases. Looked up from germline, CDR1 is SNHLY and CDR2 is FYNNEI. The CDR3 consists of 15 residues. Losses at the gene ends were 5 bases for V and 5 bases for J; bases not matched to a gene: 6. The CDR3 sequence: CASSRGTANNSPLHF. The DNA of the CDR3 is TGTGCCAGCAGTCGTGGGACAGCCAATAATTCACCCCTCCACTTT.

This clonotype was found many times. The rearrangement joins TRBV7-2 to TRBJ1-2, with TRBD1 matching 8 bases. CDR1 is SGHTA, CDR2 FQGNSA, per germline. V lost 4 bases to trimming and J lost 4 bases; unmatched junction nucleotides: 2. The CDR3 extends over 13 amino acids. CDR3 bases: TGTGCCAGCAGCTCTACAGGGGGCTATGGCTACACCTTC. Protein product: CASSSTGGYGYTF.

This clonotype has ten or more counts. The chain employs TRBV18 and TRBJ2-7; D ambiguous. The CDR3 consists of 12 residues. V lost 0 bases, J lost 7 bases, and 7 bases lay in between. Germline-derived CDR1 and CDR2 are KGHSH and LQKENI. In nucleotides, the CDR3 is TGTGCCAGCTCACCACCGGTAGGAGAGCAGTACTTC. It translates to CASSPPVGEQYF.

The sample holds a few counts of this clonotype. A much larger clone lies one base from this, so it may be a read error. CDR3 residues: CASSEASGGRTDTQYF. The DNA for the CDR3 is TGTGCCAGCAGTGAAGCTAGCGGGGGGCGGACAGATACGCAGTATTTT. This rearrangement joins TRBV6-1 to TRBJ2-3; TRBD2 agrees at 10 bases. This CDR3 is built from 16 residues. Losses at the gene ends were 0 bases for V and 3 bases for J; bases not matched to a gene: 3. Germline V gives CDR1 MNHNS, CDR2 SASEGT.

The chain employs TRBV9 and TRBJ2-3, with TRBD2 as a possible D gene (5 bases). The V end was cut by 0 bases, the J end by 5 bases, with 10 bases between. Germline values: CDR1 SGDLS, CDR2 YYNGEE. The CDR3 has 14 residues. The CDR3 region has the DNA TGTGCCAGCAGCGTAGGGGGAGCGGTAGATACGCAGTATTTT. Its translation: CASSVGGAVDTQYF.

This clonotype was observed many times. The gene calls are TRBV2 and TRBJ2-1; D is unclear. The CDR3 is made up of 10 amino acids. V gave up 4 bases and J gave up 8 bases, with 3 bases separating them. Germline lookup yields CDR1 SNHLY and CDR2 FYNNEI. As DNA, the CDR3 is TGTGCCAGCAGTGGTGATGAGCAGTTCTTC. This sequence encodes CASSGDEQFF.

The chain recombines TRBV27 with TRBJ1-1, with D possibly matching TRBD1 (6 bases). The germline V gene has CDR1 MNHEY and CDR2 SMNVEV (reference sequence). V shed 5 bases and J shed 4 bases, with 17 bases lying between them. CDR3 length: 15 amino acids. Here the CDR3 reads CASSVSPGVGTEAFF. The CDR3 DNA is TGTGCCAGCAGTGTCTCCCCAGGGGTGGGCACTGAAGCTTTCTTT.

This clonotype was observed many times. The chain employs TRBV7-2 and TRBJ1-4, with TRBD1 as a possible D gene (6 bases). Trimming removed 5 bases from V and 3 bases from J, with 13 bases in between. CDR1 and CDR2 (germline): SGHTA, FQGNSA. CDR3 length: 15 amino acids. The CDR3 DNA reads TGTGCCAGCAGCCCTTTAGGGGGTCCTAATGAAAAACTGTTTTTT. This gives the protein CASSPLGGPNEKLFF.

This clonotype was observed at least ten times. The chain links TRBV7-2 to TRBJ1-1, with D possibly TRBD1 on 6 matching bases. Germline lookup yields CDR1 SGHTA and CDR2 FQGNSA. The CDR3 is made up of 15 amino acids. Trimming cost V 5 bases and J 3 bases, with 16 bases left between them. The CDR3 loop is CASSPVRGVYTEAFF. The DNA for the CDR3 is TGTGCCAGCAGCCCAGTAAGGGGGGTTTACACTGAAGCTTTCTTT.